This TCR beta chain was obtained from a study of T cells in Graves' hyperthyroidism and ophthalmopathy. The CDR3 regions of TCR beta were amplified from RNA transcripts. An initial round of RT-PCR targeting the TCR CDR3 relied on the HTBI primer set. A single record per CDR3 protein comes from TCRdb applying MiXCR to the multiplex PCR reads. The sample has about 350,000 distinct CDR3 sequences; roughly 14% are singletons. Germline CDR1 and CDR2: LNHDA and SQIVND (reference sequence). The CDR3 consists of 15 residues. The V end was cut by 5 bases, the J end by 3 bases, with 15 bases between. This clonotype was seen only once.

The chain uses TRBV19 and TRBJ2-3, with D possibly TRBD2 on 6 matching bases. The sequence was collected from a woman aged 30 to 39 with Graves' hyperthyroidism. The sequencing input was blood. The CDR3 region is CASSPRHGGTDTQYF. The CDR3 region has the DNA TGTGCCAGTAGTCCTCGACACGGGGGTACAGATACGCAGTATTTT.